This is a list of T cell receptor beta chains from one sample in a study of cytomegalovirus exposure and HLA in healthy donors. Generated by immunoSEQ multiplex PCR, the TCRdb table keeps only in-frame clones and is missing some. The sample holds 110,000 to 150,000 clones, about 70% seen once. Input material: PBMCs. Receptor source: a woman aged 35 to 49 in good health and CMV-seronegative. The CDR3 runs from the conserved cysteine through the conserved F or W.

v_call	j_call	cdr3_aa
TRBV6-4	TRBJ2-2	CASSVDRNTGELFF
TRBV11-3	TRBJ2-1	CASSPGGGEQFF
TRBV6-5	TRBJ1-1	CASSYRTGTAEAFF
TRBV6-1	TRBJ1-4	CASSEALTATNEKLFF
TRBV28	TRBJ2-7	CASSFVRRTYEQYF
TRBV19	TRBJ1-2	CASRDGDKRSYGYTF
TRBV5-1	TRBJ1-1	CASSLGIIQGGTEAFF
TRBV4-1	.	CASSQNAGTGIYEQYF
TRBV2	TRBJ1-6	CASPKAAGGNSPLHF
TRBV5-8	TRBJ2-1	CASSWGTGGSNEQFF
TRBV4-1	TRBJ1-3	CASSQVGTGDRGNTIYF
TRBV5-1	TRBJ2-5	CASSLVGRGAQETQYF
TRBV5-1	TRBJ1-2	CASSLVAEEGGYTF
TRBV19	TRBJ2-7	CASSDRGFSSYEQYF
TRBV5-1	TRBJ2-2	CASGSQGNTGELFF
TRBV7-6	TRBJ2-1	CASSLAGTSGTLEQFF
TRBV6-5	TRBJ1-5	CASSEDPLQPQHF
TRBV5-1	TRBJ2-1	CASSLTRLDLYNEQFF
TRBV5-1	TRBJ2-1	CASAKDNEQFF
TRBV10-3	.	CAISERQGGGEQYF
TRBV9	TRBJ1-1	CASSFGTGSGTEAFF
TRBV2	TRBJ1-5	CASSDRGLSNQPQHF
TRBV6-1	TRBJ1-2	CASSEGQRGGYTF
TRBV5-1	TRBJ1-3	CASSLPGSSGNTIYF
TRBV2	TRBJ1-6	CASSEEGQPNSPLHF
TRBV9	TRBJ1-2	CASSGQTFNYGYTF
TRBV30	TRBJ2-7	CAWRKGQGDYEQYF
TRBV19	TRBJ1-1	CACHGTGGWGAEAFF
TRBV6-5	TRBJ1-5	CASMRTVSNQPQHF
TRBV11-2	TRBJ1-4	CASSLGIYNEKLFF
TRBV7-9	TRBJ1-2	CSSSVGQGNYGYTF
TRBV5-1	TRBJ1-1	CASSQGQGTEAFF